This T cell receptor beta chain appears in the sequencing data of a study of beta chain features in type 1 diabetes. Study findings and constraints: All four CD4+ subsets of Type 1 diabetes patients contained TCRB CDR3s that were moderately but significantly shorter. In patients and controls equally, PCR might favor templates that are shorter.

Sorting gave populations that all exceeded 98% purity. A remark on this clone: Its matching antigen is unknown. The same CDR3 arises from other DNA sequences in this sample as well.

V lost 2 bases, J lost 5 bases, and 2 bases stayed unmatched. The CDR3 covers 14 residues. The germline V gene encodes CDR1 SGDLS and CDR2 YYNGEE. Expressed TCRB transcripts were sequenced because the entire RNA isolate underwent reverse transcription. An average around 3.5 million reads came from naive, central memory and regulatory T cell samples. The data were produced by immunoSEQ multiplex PCR, yet TCRdb's version contains in-frame clones alone and is incomplete. The data hold hundreds of thousands of clones, with about 14% observed a single time. The sequence derives from a man aged 18 to 35 with type 1 diabetes. The chain combines TRBV9 with TRBJ1-5; 9 positions agree with TRBD1. The specimen was naive CD4+ T cells from blood. The chain's CDR3 is CASSVDRGDQPQHF. CDR3 bases: TGTGCCAGCAGCGTCGACAGGGGGGATCAGCCCCAGCATTTT.